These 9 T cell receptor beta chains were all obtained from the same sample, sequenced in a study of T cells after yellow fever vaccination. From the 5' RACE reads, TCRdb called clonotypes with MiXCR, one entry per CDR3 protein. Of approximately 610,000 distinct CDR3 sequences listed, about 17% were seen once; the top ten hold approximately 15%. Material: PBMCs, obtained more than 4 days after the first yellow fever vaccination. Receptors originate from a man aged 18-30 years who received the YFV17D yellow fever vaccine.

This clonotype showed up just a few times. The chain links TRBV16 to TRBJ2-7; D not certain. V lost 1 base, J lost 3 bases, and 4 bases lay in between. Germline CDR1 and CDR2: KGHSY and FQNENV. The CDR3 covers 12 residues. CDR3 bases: TGTGCCAGCAGCCAATTACTCTACGAGCAGTACTTC. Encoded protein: CASSQLLYEQYF.

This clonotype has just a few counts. The CDR3 protein is CASSLGRQSSPLHF. CDR3 sequence (DNA): TGTGCCAGCAGCTTGGGGAGGCAGAGTTCACCCCTCCACTTT. The chain joins TRBV7-3 to TRBJ1-6; no clear D. Deletions cut 3 bases from V and 9 bases from J, with 12 bases between. This CDR3 has 14 residues. The germline V gene encodes CDR1 SGHTA and CDR2 FQGTGA.

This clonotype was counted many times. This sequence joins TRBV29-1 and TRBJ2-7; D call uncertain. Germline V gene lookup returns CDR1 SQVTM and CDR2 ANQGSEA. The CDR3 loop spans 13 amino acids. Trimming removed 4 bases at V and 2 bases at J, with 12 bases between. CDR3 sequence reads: CSVGSVDTYEQYV. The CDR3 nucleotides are TGCAGCGTTGGGTCAGTCGATACCTACGAGCAGTACGTC.

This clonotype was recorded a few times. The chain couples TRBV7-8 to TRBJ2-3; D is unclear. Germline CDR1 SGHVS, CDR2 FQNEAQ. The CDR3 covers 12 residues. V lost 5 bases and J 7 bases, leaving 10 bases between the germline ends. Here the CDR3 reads CASSPPQNTQYF. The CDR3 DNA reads TGTGCCAGCAGCCCGCCACAAAATACGCAGTATTTT.

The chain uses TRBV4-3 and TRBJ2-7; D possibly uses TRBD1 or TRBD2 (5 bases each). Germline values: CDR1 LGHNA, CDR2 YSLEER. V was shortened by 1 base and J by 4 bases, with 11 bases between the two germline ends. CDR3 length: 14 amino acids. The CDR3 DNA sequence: TGCGCCAGCAGCCAAGGGGACGGTGGGTACGAGCAGTACTTC. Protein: CASSQGDGGYEQYF.

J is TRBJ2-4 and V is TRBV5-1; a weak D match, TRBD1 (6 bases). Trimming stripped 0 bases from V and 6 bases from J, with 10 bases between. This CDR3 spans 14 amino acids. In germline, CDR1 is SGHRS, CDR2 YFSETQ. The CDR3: CASSLAGAGNIQYF. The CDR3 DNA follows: TGCGCCAGCAGCTTGGCAGGGGCTGGAAACATTCAGTACTTC.

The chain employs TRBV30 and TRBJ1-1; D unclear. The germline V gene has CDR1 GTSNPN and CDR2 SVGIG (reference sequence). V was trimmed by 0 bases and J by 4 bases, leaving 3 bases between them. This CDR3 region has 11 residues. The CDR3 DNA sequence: TGTGCCTGGAGTGTGGGCACTGAAGCTTTCTTT. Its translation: CAWSVGTEAFF. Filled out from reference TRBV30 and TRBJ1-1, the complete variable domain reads SQTIHQWPATLVQPVGSPLSLECTVEGTSNPNLYWYRQAAGRGLQLLFYSVGIGQISSEVPQNLSASRPQDRQFILSSKKLLLSDSGFYLCAWSVGTEAFFGQGTRLTVV.

CDR3 sequence (DNA): TGCGCCAGCAGCCGACCCTCGGGGGGGGACGAGCAGTACTTC. Protein sequence: CASSRPSGGDEQYF. V gene TRBV4-1 combines with J gene TRBJ2-7, with TRBD2 identical over 8 bases. Losses at the gene ends were 4 bases for V and 5 bases for J; bases not matched to a gene: 7. CDR3 length: 14 residues. The germline gives CDR1 MGHRA, CDR2 YSYEKL.

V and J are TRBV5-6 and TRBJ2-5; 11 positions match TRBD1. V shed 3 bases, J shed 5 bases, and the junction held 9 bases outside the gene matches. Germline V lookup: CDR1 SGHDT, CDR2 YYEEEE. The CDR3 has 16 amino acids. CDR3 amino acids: CASSWRTGGAWETQYF. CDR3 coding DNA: TGTGCCAGCAGCTGGCGGACAGGGGGCGCCTGGGAGACCCAGTACTTC.